The clone carrying this T cell receptor (beta chain) was detected only once. This record belongs to a study of blood T cell repertoires in COVID-19. Sequenced by immunoSEQ multiplex PCR; TCRdb stores in-frame clones only, minus some. The repertoire holds fewer than 200,000 clones, with 60% to 85% as singletons. The receptor was isolated from a woman aged 50 to 65 with active or convalescent COVID-19. The specimen sequenced was peripheral blood.

The CDR3 nucleotides are TGTGCCAGTAGTATAACCACCGGAGGCGAGACCCAGTACTTC. Residues: CASSITTGGETQYF. V usage is TRBV19 and J usage is TRBJ2-5; D is perhaps TRBD2 (5 bases). Trimming cost V 2 bases and J 5 bases, with 12 bases left between them. The CDR3 runs 14 residues. CDR1 LNHDA and CDR2 SQIVND come from the germline V gene (reference sequence).